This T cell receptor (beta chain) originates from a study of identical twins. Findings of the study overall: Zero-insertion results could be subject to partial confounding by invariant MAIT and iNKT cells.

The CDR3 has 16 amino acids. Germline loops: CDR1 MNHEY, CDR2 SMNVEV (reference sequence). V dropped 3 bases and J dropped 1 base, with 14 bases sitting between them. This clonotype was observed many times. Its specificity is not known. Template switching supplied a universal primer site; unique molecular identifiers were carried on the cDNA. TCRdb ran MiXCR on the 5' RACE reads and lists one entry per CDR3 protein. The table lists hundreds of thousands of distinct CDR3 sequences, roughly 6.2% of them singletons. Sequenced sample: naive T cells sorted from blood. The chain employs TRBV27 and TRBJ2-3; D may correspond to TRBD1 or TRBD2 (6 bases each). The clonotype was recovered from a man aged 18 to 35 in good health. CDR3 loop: CASSFSRGPGTDTQYF. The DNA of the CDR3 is TGTGCCAGCAGTTTTTCTCGGGGGCCTGGCACAGATACGCAGTATTTT.